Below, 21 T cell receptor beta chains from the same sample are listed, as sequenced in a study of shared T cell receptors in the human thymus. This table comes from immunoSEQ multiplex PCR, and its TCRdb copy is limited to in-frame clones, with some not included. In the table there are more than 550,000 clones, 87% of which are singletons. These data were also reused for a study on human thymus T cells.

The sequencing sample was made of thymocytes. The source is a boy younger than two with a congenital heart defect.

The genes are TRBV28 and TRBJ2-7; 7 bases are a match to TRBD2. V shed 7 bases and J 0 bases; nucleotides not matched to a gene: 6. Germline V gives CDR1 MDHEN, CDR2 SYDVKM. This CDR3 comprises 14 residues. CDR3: CASIGEGNSYEQYF. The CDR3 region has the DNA TGTGCCAGCATCGGGGAGGGTAACTCCTACGAGCAGTACTTC.

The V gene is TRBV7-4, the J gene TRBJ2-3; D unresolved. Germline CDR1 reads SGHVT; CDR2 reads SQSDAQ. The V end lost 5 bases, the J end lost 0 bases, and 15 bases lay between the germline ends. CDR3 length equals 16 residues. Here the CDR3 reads CASSPPPYPSTDTQYF. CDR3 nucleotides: TGTGCCAGCAGCCCACCCCCCTACCCTAGCACAGATACGCAGTATTTT.

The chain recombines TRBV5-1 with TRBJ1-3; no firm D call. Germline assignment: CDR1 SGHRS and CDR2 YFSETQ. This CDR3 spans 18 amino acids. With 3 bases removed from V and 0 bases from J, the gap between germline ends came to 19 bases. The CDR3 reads CASSSGAVSLNSGNTIYF. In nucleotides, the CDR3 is TGCGCCAGCAGCTCGGGAGCAGTCAGTCTTAACTCTGGAAACACCATATATTTT.

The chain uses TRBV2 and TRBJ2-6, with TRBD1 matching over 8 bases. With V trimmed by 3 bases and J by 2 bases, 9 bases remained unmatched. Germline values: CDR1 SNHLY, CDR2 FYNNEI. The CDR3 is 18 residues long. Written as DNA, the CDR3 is TGTGCCAGCAGTGACCCGGACAGGGAAGTTGCTGGGGCCAACGTCCTGACTTTC. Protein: CASSDPDREVAGANVLTF.

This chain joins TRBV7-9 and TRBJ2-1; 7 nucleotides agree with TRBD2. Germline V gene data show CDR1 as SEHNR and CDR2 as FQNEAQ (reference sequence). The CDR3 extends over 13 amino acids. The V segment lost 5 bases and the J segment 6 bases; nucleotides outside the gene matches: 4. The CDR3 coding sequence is TGTGCCAGCAGCCCTAGGACTAGCAATGAGCAGTTCTTC. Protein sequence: CASSPRTSNEQFF.

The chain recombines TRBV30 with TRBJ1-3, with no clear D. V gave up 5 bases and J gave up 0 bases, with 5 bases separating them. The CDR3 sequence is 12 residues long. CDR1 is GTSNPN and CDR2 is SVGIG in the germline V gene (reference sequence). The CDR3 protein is CAWGSSGNTIYF. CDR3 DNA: TGTGCCTGGGGCAGCTCTGGAAACACCATATATTTT.

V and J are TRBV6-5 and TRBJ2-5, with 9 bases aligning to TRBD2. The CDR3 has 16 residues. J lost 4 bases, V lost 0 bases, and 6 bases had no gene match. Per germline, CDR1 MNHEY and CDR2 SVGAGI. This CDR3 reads CASSYSELAGRETQYF. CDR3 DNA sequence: TGTGCCAGCAGTTACTCGGAGCTAGCGGGGAGAGAGACCCAGTACTTC.

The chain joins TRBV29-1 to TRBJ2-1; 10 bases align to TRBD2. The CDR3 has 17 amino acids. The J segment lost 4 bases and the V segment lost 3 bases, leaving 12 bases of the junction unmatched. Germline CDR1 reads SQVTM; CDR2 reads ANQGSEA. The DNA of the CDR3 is TGCAGCGTTGATACGAGGAAACTAGCGGGAATTTACAATGAGCAGTTCTTC. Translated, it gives CSVDTRKLAGIYNEQFF.

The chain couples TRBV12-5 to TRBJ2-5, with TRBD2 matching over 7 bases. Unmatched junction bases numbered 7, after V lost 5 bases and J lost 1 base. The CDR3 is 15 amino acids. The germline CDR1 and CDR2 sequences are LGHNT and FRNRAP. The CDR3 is CASGGLDASQETQYF. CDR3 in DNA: TGTGCTAGTGGTGGACTAGATGCCTCCCAAGAGACCCAGTACTTC.

CDR3 DNA sequence: TGTGCCAGCTCGAAGACCGGGACAGCTAATGAAAAACTGTTTTTT. It translates to CASSKTGTANEKLFF. This sequence joins TRBV18 and TRBJ1-4; 7 bases line up with TRBD1. The V and J ends lost 6 bases and 3 bases, in that order; junction bases with no gene match: 7. The germline gives CDR1 KGHSH, CDR2 LQKENI. This CDR3 region has 15 residues.

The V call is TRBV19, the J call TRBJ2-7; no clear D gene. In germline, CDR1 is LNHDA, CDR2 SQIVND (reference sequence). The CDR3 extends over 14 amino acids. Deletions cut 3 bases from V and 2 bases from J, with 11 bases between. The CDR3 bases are TGTGCCAGTAGTATTGTGAGTGCACCCTACGAGCAGTACTTC. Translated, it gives CASSIVSAPYEQYF.

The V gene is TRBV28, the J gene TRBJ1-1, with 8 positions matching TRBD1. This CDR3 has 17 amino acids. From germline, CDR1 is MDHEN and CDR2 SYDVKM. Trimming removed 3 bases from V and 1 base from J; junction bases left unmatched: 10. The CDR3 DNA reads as TGTGCCAGCAGTTTGCCCGGGACAGGATGTCCGAACACTGAAGCTTTCTTT. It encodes CASSLPGTGCPNTEAFF.

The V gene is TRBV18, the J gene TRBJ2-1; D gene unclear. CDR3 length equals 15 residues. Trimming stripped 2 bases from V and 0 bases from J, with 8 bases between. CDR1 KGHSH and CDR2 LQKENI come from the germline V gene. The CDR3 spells CASSPFYDSYNEQFF. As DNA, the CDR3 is TGTGCCAGCTCACCATTCTATGACTCCTACAATGAGCAGTTCTTC.

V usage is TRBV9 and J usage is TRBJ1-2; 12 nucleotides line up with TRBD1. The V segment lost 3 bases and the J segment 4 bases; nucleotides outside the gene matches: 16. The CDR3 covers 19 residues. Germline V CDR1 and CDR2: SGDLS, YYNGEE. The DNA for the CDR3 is TGTGCCAGCAGCGCCGTCCCGGGACAGGGGGCGCGAGTAGGCTATGGCTACACCTTC. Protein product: CASSAVPGQGARVGYGYTF.

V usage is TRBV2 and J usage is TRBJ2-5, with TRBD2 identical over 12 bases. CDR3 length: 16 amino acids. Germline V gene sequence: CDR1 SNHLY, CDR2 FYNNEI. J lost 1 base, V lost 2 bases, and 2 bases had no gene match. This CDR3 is CASSERLAGAQETQYF. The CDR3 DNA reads TGTGCCAGCAGTGAACGACTAGCGGGGGCCCAAGAGACCCAGTACTTC.

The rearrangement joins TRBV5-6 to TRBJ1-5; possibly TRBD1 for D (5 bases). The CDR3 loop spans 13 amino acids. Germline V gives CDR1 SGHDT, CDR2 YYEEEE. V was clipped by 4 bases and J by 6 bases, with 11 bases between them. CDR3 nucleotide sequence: TGTGCCAGCAGCAGGGGCGTAGGTCAGCCCCAGCATTTT. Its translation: CASSRGVGQPQHF.

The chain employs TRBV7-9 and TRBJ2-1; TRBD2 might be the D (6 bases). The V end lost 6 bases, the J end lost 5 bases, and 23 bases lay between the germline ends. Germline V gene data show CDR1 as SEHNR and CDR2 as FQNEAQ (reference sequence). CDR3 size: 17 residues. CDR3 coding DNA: TGTGCCAGCAGGGGCGCTAGCGACACGAACGTCCACAATGAGCAGTTCTTC. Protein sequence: CASRGASDTNVHNEQFF. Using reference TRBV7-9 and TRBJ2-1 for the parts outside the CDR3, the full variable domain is DTGVSQNPRHKITKRGQNVTFRCDPISEHNRLYWYRQTLGQGPEFLTYFQNEAQLEKSRLLSDRFSAERPKGSFSTLEIQRTEQGDSAMYLCASRGASDTNVHNEQFFGPGTRLTVL.

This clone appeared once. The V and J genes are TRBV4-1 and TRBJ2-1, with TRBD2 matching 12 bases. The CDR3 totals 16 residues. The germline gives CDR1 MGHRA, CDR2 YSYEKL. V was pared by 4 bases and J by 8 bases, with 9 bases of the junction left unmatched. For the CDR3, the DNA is TGCGCCAGCAGCCCTCCAGGACTAGCGGGGATACATGAGCAGTTCTTC. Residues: CASSPPGLAGIHEQFF.

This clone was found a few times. CDR3: CASAKSQGRAFF. DNA for the CDR3: TGTGCTAGTGCCAAAAGTCAGGGTAGAGCTTTCTTT. The chain carries TRBV12-5 and TRBJ1-1; possible D gene TRBD1, 5 bases. The CDR3 is 12 amino acids. Trimming pared 7 bases from V and 10 bases from J, leaving 16 bases between. Germline V gene lookup returns CDR1 LGHNT and CDR2 FRNRAP.

The CDR3, as DNA: TGTGCCAGCAGCTTCCGGCGGGAGGGGGGCCGCGAAGCAACTAATGAAAAACTGTTTTTT. It yields the protein CASSFRREGGREATNEKLFF. The chain uses TRBV14 and TRBJ1-4; the D gene is possibly TRBD1 (6 bases). With 5 bases removed from V and 0 bases from J, the gap between germline ends came to 25 bases. From germline, CDR1 is SGHDN and CDR2 FVKESK. The length of the CDR3 is 20 residues. The full variable domain, in which reference TRBV14 and TRBJ1-4 provide the parts outside the CDR3, is EAGVTQFPSHSVIEKGQTVTLRCDPISGHDNLYWYRRVMGKEIKFLLHFVKESKQDESGMPNNRFLAERTGGTYSTLKVQPAELEDSGVYFCASSFRREGGREATNEKLFFGSGTQLSVL.

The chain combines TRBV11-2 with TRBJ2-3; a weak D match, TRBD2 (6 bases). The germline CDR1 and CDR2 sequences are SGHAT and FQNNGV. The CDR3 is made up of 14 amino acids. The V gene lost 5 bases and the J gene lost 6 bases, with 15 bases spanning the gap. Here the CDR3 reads CASSGGIESDTQYF. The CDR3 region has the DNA TGTGCCAGCAGCGGGGGGATCGAATCGGATACGCAGTATTTT.